This T cell receptor (beta chain) was sequenced for a study of T cells in Graves' hyperthyroidism and ophthalmopathy. In patients aged 18 to 65, hyperthyroidism was newly diagnosed, with duration under 2 months. Whole-study findings and limits: A model using 13 V-J features told ophthalmopathy apart from stable hyperthyroidism. Appearing also in blood were most of the thyroid clonotypes expanded above 0.001.

Amplification of TCR beta CDR3 regions used RNA as the template. HTBI primers drove first-round RT-PCR of the TCR CDR3. Via MiXCR, TCRdb re-called the multiplex PCR reads, giving one row per CDR3 protein. The data contain hundreds of thousands of distinct CDR3 sequences, about a sixth of them singletons. The ends lost 6 bases at V and 5 bases at J; junction bases unmatched: 7. Germline V CDR1 and CDR2: MDHEN, SYDVKM. The CDR3 runs to 15 residues. This clonotype occurred many times. Its antigen remains unidentified. The sequence came from a woman aged 18 to 35 with Graves' hyperthyroidism. The V gene is TRBV28, the J gene TRBJ2-3; TRBD1 aligns across 11 bases. The sample consisted of blood. CDR3 in amino acids: CASRPGQGAGDTQYF. The CDR3 DNA follows: TGTGCCAGCAGACCAGGACAGGGGGCCGGAGATACGCAGTATTTT.